This T cell receptor beta chain was profiled in a study of T cell repertoires in cytomegalovirus infection. The wider study: Public TCR beta signatures were indicative of both CMV infection and a matching HLA type.

Germline CDR1 SGHVS, CDR2 FNYEAQ. Trimming pared 2 bases from V and 3 bases from J, leaving 25 bases between. The CDR3 contains 19 residues. TCRdb redid the calling of the reads with MiXCR, one entry per CDR3 protein. This table holds 150,000 or so distinct CDR3 sequences, about a fifth found once. Findings of the study overall: Ex vivo responses were dominated by HLA-C-restricted CMV-specific TCR beta clonotypes.

This clonotype was detected ten times or more. Its antigen is not identified. The rearrangement links TRBV7-6 to TRBJ1-1; possible D gene TRBD1, 6 bases. The material was CD8+ T cells from cultured PBMCs, obtained from culture after CMV antigen stimulation. The clonotype was recovered from a human donor in good health (CMV status not recorded). Some clones in this sample may be carry-over from other donors' samples. The CDR3 spells CASSLRVGKGGYEDTEAFF. The CDR3 bases are TGTGCCAGCAGCTTACGTGTGGGAAAGGGGGGCTATGAAGACACTGAAGCTTTCTTT. The entire variable domain, with the rest obtained from reference TRBV7-6 and TRBJ1-1, is as follows: GAGVSQSPRYKVTKRGQDVALRCDPISGHVSLYWYRQALGQGPEFLTYFNYEAQQDKSGLPNDRFSAERPEGSISTLTIQRTEQRDSAMYRCASSLRVGKGGYEDTEAFFGQGTRLTVV.